The 20 T cell receptor beta chains in this list originate from one sample, sequenced in a study of long-term antiretroviral therapy in people with HIV. Version v3.0 of the immunoSEQ assay ran at survey level. Produced via immunoSEQ multiplex PCR; TCRdb's table is partial and in-frame only. This sample yields about 35,000 clones, of which 94% are seen a single time; roughly 4% belongs to the top ten. Material: unsorted PBMCs, obtained 4.1 years after starting antiretroviral therapy. The receptors were sampled from a woman aged 45-59 years with HIV.

The chain employs TRBV5-4 and TRBJ2-7; weak D call: TRBD1 (6 bases). Germline CDR1 SGHNT, CDR2 YYREEE (reference sequence). The CDR3 loop spans 14 amino acids. Trimming cost V 4 bases and J 1 base, with 12 bases left between them. The CDR3, as DNA: TGTGCCAGCAGCCCTCGACAGGATTCCTACGAGCAGTACTTC. As protein: CASSPRQDSYEQYF.

The CDR3 DNA sequence: TGTGCCAGCAGCATGGAGGGTTCCACTGAAGCTTTCTTT. It encodes CASSMEGSTEAFF. This chain uses TRBV11-3 with TRBJ1-1; the D is unclear. The CDR3 has 13 amino acids. Germline V gene sequence: CDR1 SGHNT, CDR2 YENEEA. Trimming pared 5 bases from V and 4 bases from J, leaving 11 bases between.

The chain links TRBV11-2 to TRBJ2-4; D gene unclear. The germline V and J ends were trimmed by 0 bases and 0 bases, with 6 bases remaining between them. The CDR3 extends over 15 amino acids. Per the germline V gene, CDR1 is SGHAT and CDR2 is FQNNGV. CDR3 coding DNA: TGTGCCAGCAGCTTAGATGGTCTAGCCAAAAACATTCAGTACTTC. Translating it yields CASSLDGLAKNIQYF. The variable domain in full, with the rest retrieved from reference TRBV11-2 and TRBJ2-4, is EAGVAQSPRYKIIEKRQSVAFWCNPISGHATLYWYQQILGQGPKLLIQFQNNGVVDDSQLPKDRFSAERLKGVDSTLKIQPAKLEDSAVYLCASSLDGLAKNIQYFGAGTRLSVL.

This clone showed up just a few times. The chain joins TRBV12-5 to TRBJ1-1; D unresolved. The CDR3 is made up of 11 amino acids. V lost 6 bases and J lost 4, with 6 bases in between. Germline CDR1 is LGHNT and CDR2 is FRNRAP. CDR3 sequence (DNA): TGTGCTAGTGGCGAGGGCACTGAAGCTTTCTTT. It translates to CASGEGTEAFF.

This chain joins TRBV5-6 and TRBJ2-1; D uncertain. V was trimmed by 4 bases and J by 5 bases, leaving 10 bases between them. CDR3 length: 13 amino acids. Per the germline V gene, CDR1 is SGHDT and CDR2 is YYEEEE. CDR3 in amino acids: CASSPQFDNEQFF. DNA of the CDR3: TGTGCCAGCAGCCCCCAATTCGACAATGAGCAGTTCTTC.

This chain connects TRBV5-1 to TRBJ2-5; TRBD2 matches at 10 bases. Germline lookup yields CDR1 SGHRS and CDR2 YFSETQ. J gave up 5 bases and V 3 bases, and 10 bases lay outside the gene matches. CDR3 length equals 16 residues. CDR3 sequence (DNA): TGCGCCAGCAGCTACGGAAGCGGGGGGGCCCGGGAGACCCAGTACTTC. Translation: CASSYGSGGARETQYF.

V usage is TRBV5-1 and J usage is TRBJ2-2; D uncertain. Germline loops: CDR1 SGHRS, CDR2 YFSETQ. The CDR3 is 14 residues long. Trimming cost V 5 bases and J 4 bases, with 12 bases left between them. CDR3 sequence: CASRPDESTGELFF. The CDR3 nucleotides are TGCGCCAGCAGACCAGATGAAAGCACCGGGGAGCTGTTTTTT. Full variable domain (missing parts from reference TRBV5-1 and TRBJ2-2): KAGVTQTPRYLIKTRGQQVTLSCSPISGHRSVSWYQQTPGQGLQFLFEYFSETQRNKGNFPGRFSGRQFSNSRSEMNVSTLELGDSALYLCASRPDESTGELFFGEGSRLTVL.

V and J are TRBV10-3 and TRBJ1-6; D is uncertain. The germline V and J ends were trimmed by 5 bases and 10 bases, with 12 bases remaining between them. CDR3 size: 13 residues. Germline assignment: CDR1 ENHRY and CDR2 SYGVKD. The CDR3 DNA is TGTGCCATCAGTCAGGACCCAGGATCACCCCTCCACTTT. Protein sequence: CAISQDPGSPLHF.

As to this clone: Different DNA sequences within this sample yield the same CDR3. The V gene is TRBV27, the J gene TRBJ1-5, with a weak D call TRBD1 (6 bases). Germline loops: CDR1 MNHEY, CDR2 SMNVEV (reference sequence). V lost 6 bases to trimming and J lost 0 bases, with 9 bases between them. This CDR3 contains 14 residues. The CDR3 is CASSHRDSNQPQHF. The DNA for the CDR3 is TGTGCCAGCAGCCACAGGGATAGCAATCAGCCCCAGCATTTT.

The chain combines TRBV19 with TRBJ1-2; D is undetermined. The CDR3 runs 12 residues. In germline, CDR1 is LNHDA, CDR2 SQIVND (reference sequence). Between the trimmed V and J ends, which lost 7 bases and 4 bases, there was a span of 10 bases. Here the CDR3 reads CASTRASYGYTF. The CDR3 DNA reads as TGTGCCAGTACAAGGGCTTCCTATGGCTACACCTTC.

CDR3 loop: CASSTTGSTNGYTF. The CDR3 DNA reads TGTGCCAGCAGCACTACAGGCTCGACGAATGGCTACACCTTC. The chain couples TRBV7-9 to TRBJ1-2, with D perhaps TRBD1 (5 bases). CDR1 SEHNR and CDR2 FQNEAQ come from the germline V gene (reference sequence). V lost 5 bases to trimming and J lost 6 bases, with 16 bases between them. The CDR3 runs to 14 residues.

This chain uses TRBV30 with TRBJ1-2; a weak D match, TRBD1 (6 bases). The ends were cut back, 4 bases at V and 7 bases at J, with 13 bases in the middle. There are 12 residues in the CDR3. Germline V lookup: CDR1 GTSNPN, CDR2 SVGIG (reference sequence). Here the CDR3 DNA reads TGTGCCTGGATAGGGGGGCGCGGTGGCTACACCTTC. It yields the protein CAWIGGRGGYTF.

In its sample, this clone was seen a few times. This sequence joins TRBV30 and TRBJ1-6, with D perhaps TRBD1 (5 bases). The CDR3 consists of 14 residues. The V end lost 3 bases, the J end lost 5 bases, and 11 bases lay between the germline ends. Germline assignment: CDR1 GTSNPN and CDR2 SVGIG (reference sequence). As DNA, the CDR3 is TGTGCCTGGAGACCGGGACTAGATAATTCACCCCTCCACTTT. Its protein is CAWRPGLDNSPLHF. Based on the CDR3 plus reference TRBV30 and TRBJ1-6, the full variable domain is SQTIHQWPATLVQPVGSPLSLECTVEGTSNPNLYWYRQAAGRGLQLLFYSVGIGQISSEVPQNLSASRPQDRQFILSSKKLLLSDSGFYLCAWRPGLDNSPLHFGNGTRLTVT.

The chain employs TRBV2 and TRBJ2-5, with 8 bases that match TRBD2. The CDR3 loop spans 15 amino acids. The V gene end was trimmed by 1 base and the J gene end by 5 bases; junction bases not matched to a gene: 6. Per the germline V gene, CDR1 is SNHLY and CDR2 is FYNNEI. The CDR3 region is CASSEDAGGPETQYF. CDR3 in DNA: TGTGCCAGCAGTGAAGATGCGGGGGGCCCGGAGACCCAGTACTTC.

The chain uses TRBV6-1 and TRBJ1-1, with D perhaps matching TRBD1 (5 bases). Germline V CDR1 and CDR2: MNHNS, SASEGT. Trimming left V 1 base short and J 5 bases short, with 11 bases between. The CDR3 runs to 14 residues. The CDR3 nucleotides read TGTGCCAGCAGTGAAGTAGGGGAGTGGACTGAAGCTTTCTTT. This translates into CASSEVGEWTEAFF.

The chain links TRBV4-1 to TRBJ1-1, with D unclear. Germline CDR1 is MGHRA and CDR2 is YSYEKL. V was cut by 4 bases and J by 2 bases, with 14 bases left in between. The CDR3 contains 15 residues. CDR3 sequence reads: CASSLRRNSNTEAFF. CDR3 in DNA: TGCGCCAGCAGCCTAAGACGAAATAGTAACACTGAAGCTTTCTTT.

The V gene is TRBV6-1, the J gene TRBJ2-1, with 8 bases fitting TRBD1. Germline trimming cut 4 bases from V and 10 bases from J; bases unmatched to any gene: 12. The germline V gene has CDR1 MNHNS and CDR2 SASEGT. The CDR3 is 15 residues long. CDR3 DNA sequence: TGTGCCAGCAGTGGCTTCGACAGGGGACGGTGGGAGCAGTTCTTC. Amino acid sequence: CASSGFDRGRWEQFF.

The rearrangement uses TRBV5-6 and TRBJ2-1; 11 bases match TRBD2. Germline CDR1 is SGHDT and CDR2 is YYEEEE. V was clipped by 0 bases and J by 3 bases; unmatched bases: 5. The CDR3 is made up of 17 amino acids. CDR3 coding DNA: TGTGCCAGCAGCTTGGAGGGTAGCGGGGGGGACTACAATGAGCAGTTCTTC. This codes for CASSLEGSGGDYNEQFF.

This clone is a singleton in its sample. The V and J genes are TRBV10-3 and TRBJ1-3; D gene ambiguous. The ends were cut back, 3 bases at V and 10 bases at J, with 10 bases in the middle. There are 12 residues in the CDR3. Per germline, CDR1 ENHRY and CDR2 SYGVKD. The CDR3 region is CAISDTGRTIYF. Written as DNA, the CDR3 is TGTGCCATCAGTGACACCGGACGGACCATATATTTT.

The chain uses TRBV7-8 and TRBJ2-5; D remains ambiguous. The germline V and J ends were trimmed by 5 bases and 5 bases, with 9 bases remaining between them. Looked up from germline, CDR1 is SGHVS and CDR2 is FQNEAQ. The length of the CDR3 is 12 residues. In DNA form, the CDR3 reads TGTGCCAGCAGCCCAGCAGAGGAGACCCAGTACTTC. Amino acids: CASSPAEETQYF.